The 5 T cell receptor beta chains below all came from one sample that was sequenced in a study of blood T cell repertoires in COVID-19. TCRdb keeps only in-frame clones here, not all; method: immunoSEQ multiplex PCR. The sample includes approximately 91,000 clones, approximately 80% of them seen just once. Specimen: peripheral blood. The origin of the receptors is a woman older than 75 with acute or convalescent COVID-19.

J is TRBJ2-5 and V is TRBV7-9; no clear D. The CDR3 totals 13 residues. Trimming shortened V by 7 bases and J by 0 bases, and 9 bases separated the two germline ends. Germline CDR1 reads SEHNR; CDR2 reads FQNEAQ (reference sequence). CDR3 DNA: TGTGCCAGCAAATCCGAGAACCAAGAGACCCAGTACTTC. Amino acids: CASKSENQETQYF.

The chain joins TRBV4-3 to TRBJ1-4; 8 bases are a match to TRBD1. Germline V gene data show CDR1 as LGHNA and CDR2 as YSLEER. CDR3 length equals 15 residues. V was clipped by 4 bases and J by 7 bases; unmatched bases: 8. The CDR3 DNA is TGCGCCAGCAGCCGCGGGACAGGCAGGAGTGAAAAACTGTTTTTT. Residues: CASSRGTGRSEKLFF.

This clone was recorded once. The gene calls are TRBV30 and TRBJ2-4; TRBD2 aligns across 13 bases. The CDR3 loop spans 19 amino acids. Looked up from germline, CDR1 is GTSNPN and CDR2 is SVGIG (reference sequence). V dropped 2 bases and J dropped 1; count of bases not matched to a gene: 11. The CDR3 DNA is TGTGCCTGGAGTCCGAGACTAGCGGGAGGTCCCAAGGCCAAAAACATTCAGTACTTC. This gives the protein CAWSPRLAGGPKAKNIQYF.

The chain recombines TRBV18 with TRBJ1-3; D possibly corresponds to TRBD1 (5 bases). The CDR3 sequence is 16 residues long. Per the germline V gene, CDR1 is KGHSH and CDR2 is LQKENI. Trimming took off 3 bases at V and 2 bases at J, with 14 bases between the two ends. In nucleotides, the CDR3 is TGTGCCAGCTCACCGGCTAGGGGTAGCCCTGGAAACACCATATATTTT. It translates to CASSPARGSPGNTIYF. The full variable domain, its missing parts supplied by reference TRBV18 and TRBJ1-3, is NAGVMQNPRHLVRRRGQEARLRCSPMKGHSHVYWYRQLPEEGLKFMVYLQKENIIDESGMPKERFSAEFPKEGPSILRIQQVVRGDSAAYFCASSPARGSPGNTIYFGEGSWLTVV.

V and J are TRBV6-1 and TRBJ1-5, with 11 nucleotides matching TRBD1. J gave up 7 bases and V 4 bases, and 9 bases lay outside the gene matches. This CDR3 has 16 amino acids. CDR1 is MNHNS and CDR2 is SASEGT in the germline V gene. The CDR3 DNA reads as TGTGCCAGCAGTGCCTACCGGGACAGGGGGTTGCAGCCCCAGCATTTT. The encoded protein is CASSAYRDRGLQPQHF.